The sample holds a few counts of the clone carrying this TCR beta chain. From germline, CDR1 is SGHTA and CDR2 FQGNSA. The germline V and J ends were trimmed by 10 bases and 4 bases, with 16 bases remaining between them. The CDR3 extends over 13 amino acids. This record comes from a study of T cell repertoires in cytomegalovirus infection. TCRdb reprocessed the reads via MiXCR and lists one record per CDR3 protein. Found here are around 550,000 distinct CDR3 sequences, about 25% of them singletons; the top ten hold roughly an eighth. This receptor was obtained from a human donor in good health (CMV status not recorded). Some clones in this sample may be carry-over from other donors' samples. The chain uses TRBV7-2 and TRBJ1-2, with D unclear. What was sequenced was PBMCs. CDR3 residues: CATTKENSYGYTF. CDR3 coding DNA: TGTGCCACCACGAAAGAGAACAGCTATGGCTACACCTTC.